This T cell receptor beta chain is drawn from a study of blood T cells in healthy people across ages. A second PCR, run for about 7 to 11 cycles, used a sample-barcoded 5' primer plus a J-beta primer mix. TCRdb used MiXCR to reprocess the 5' RACE reads, holding one entry per CDR3 protein. The repertoire holds more than 800,000 distinct CDR3 sequences, 25% to 35% seen once, with about 18% in the top ten. A note on this clonotype: This sequence may be a read error, since a much larger clone differs from it by one base.

CDR1 and CDR2 from the germline V gene are KGHDR and SFDVKD. CDR3 length: 11 amino acids. Sequenced input: blood. This clonotype originated in a woman older than 75 in good health. The chain joins TRBV24-1 to TRBJ1-2, with D hard to call. The CDR3 bases are TGTGCCACCAGTGACACATATGGCCACACCTTC. Translating gives CATSDTYGHTF.